This TCR beta chain came from a study of blood T cell repertoires in COVID-19. Whole-study context: Spain, Italy and the United States supplied samples that represented acute and convalescent COVID-19. PBMCs, B-cell-depleted T cells, or T cells were the source of the cDNA or gDNA that made up the material.

Original analysis: How many nucleated cells were present was estimated from reference gene primer amplification. The table came from immunoSEQ multiplex PCR; TCRdb's copy has only in-frame clones and leaves some out. V and J calls and clone size follow that table, whereas D and trimming were derived from the DNA. The sample lists just over 300,000 clones, 89% occurring once. The CDR3 loop spans 13 amino acids. V lost 6 bases to trimming and J lost 5 bases; unmatched junction nucleotides: 4. The chain has TRBV12-3 or TRBV12-4 and TRBJ2-5; 9 nucleotides agree with TRBD1. Sequenced: peripheral blood. The clonotype comes from a woman aged 25 to 39 with COVID-19, enrolled during active disease. The CDR3 sequence is CASRSTGGETQYF. The DNA for the CDR3 is TGTGCCAGCAGGTCGACAGGGGGGGAGACCCAGTACTTC.